These 5 T cell receptor beta chains were sequenced from one sample in a study of cytomegalovirus exposure and HLA in healthy donors. This PCR relied on a set of 60 Vbeta primers and 13 Jbeta primers. Using immunoSEQ multiplex PCR, the repertoire was profiled, and TCRdb retains in-frame clones only, with some absent. The profile shows 85,000 to 100,000 clones, around three quarters of them singletons. Sequenced: PBMCs. The receptor source for this set is a male donor in good health and CMV-seropositive.

The chain employs TRBV6-5 and TRBJ2-7, with 10 nucleotides matching TRBD1. Germline CDR1 is MNHEY and CDR2 is SVGAGI. V shed 9 bases and J 5 bases; nucleotides not matched to a gene: 10. This CDR3 comprises 14 residues. Here the CDR3 DNA reads TGTGCCAGTCTGGACAGGGGGGGGACGAACGAGCAGTACTTC. Translation gives CASLDRGGTNEQYF.

This sequence joins TRBV6-1 and TRBJ1-2; D remains unclear. Trimming left V 5 bases short and J 2 bases short, with 6 bases between. Germline V CDR1 and CDR2: MNHNS, SASEGT. The CDR3 covers 12 residues. CDR3 loop: CASSLVNYGYTF. DNA for the CDR3: TGTGCCAGCAGTCTTGTAAACTATGGCTACACCTTC.

This clone was counted a few times. This sequence joins TRBV4-1 and TRBJ1-1; perhaps TRBD1 as D (6 bases). This CDR3 is 15 amino acids long. Trimming took off 0 bases at V and 4 bases at J, with 12 bases between the two ends. Germline V CDR1 and CDR2: MGHRA, YSYEKL. CDR3 in DNA: TGCGCCAGCAGCCAAGATGGGGGGGGCGGCACTGAAGCTTTCTTT. Translating gives CASSQDGGGGTEAFF.

The V gene is TRBV4-1, the J gene TRBJ1-2; TRBD1 agrees at 9 bases. Unmatched junction bases numbered 13, after V lost 6 bases and J lost 8 bases. The germline gives CDR1 MGHRA, CDR2 YSYEKL. The CDR3 runs 15 residues. CDR3 sequence (DNA): TGCGCCAGCAGTGAACAGGGGGCGCAGAAGGGGGGCTACACCTTC. It codes for CASSEQGAQKGGYTF.

CDR3 in DNA: TGTGCCAGCAGTTCTACCAGAGGGACTAGCTCTTTCTTC. It is translated as CASSSTRGTSSFF. The genes are TRBV6-5 and TRBJ2-1, with 9 bases matching TRBD2. The V gene end was trimmed by 4 bases and the J gene end by 16 bases; junction bases not matched to a gene: 11. The CDR3 has 13 amino acids. From germline, CDR1 is MNHEY and CDR2 SVGAGI.